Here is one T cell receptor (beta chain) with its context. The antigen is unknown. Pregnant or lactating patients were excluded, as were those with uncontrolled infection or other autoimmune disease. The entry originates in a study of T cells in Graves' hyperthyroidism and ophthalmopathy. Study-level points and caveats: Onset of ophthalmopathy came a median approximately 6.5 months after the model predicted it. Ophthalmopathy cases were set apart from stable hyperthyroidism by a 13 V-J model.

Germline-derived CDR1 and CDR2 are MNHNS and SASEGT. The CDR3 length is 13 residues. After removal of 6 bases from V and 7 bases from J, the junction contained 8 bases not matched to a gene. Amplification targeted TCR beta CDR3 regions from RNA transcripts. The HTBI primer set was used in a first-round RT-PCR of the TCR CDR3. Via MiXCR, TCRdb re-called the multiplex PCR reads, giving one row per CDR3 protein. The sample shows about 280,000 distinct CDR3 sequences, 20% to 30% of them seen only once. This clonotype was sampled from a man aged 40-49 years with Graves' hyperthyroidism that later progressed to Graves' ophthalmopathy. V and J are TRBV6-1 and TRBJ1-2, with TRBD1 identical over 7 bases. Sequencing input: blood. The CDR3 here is CASREQGVSGYTF. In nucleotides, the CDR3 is TGTGCCAGCAGAGAGCAGGGGGTTAGTGGCTACACCTTC.